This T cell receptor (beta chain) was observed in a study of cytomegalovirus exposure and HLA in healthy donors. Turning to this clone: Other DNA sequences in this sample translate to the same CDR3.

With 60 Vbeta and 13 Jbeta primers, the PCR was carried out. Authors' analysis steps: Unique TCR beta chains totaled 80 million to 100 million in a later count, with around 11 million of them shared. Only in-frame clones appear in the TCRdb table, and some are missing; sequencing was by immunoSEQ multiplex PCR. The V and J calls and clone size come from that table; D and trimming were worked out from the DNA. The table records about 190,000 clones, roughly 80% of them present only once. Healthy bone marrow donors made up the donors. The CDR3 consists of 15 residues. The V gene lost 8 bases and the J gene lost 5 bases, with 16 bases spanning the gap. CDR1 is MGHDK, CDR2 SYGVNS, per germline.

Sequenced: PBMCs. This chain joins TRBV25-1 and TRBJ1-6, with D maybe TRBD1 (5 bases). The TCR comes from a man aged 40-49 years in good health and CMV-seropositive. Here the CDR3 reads CASGKGGVDNSPLHF. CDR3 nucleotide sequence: TGTGCCAGCGGAAAGGGAGGGGTTGATAATTCACCCCTCCACTTT.